This T cell receptor beta chain was sequenced in a study of human T cells and chemical hapten exposure. Study-level background: The use of 2% DPC on roughly 2 cm by roughly 2 cm of upper inner arm skin constituted sensitization. Among samples, TCR yields varied mainly because of small differences in pooled library volume.

The library labeled individual cDNA molecules by adding unique molecular identifiers to them. MiXCR, applied by TCRdb to the RACE reads, yields one record per CDR3 protein. Here the sample spans some 350,000 distinct CDR3 sequences, under 9% being singletons. The CDR3 is 16 residues long. With 7 bases removed from V and 2 bases from J, the gap between germline ends came to 17 bases. Germline CDR1 reads SNHLY; CDR2 reads FYNNEI. This clonotype was detected only a few times. This sample's time point: patch test 1, 2 weeks after DPC sensitization. Treatment noted: therapeutic diphenylcyclopropenone sensitization with weekly scalp DPC.

This rearrangement joins TRBV2 to TRBJ2-2; the D is unclear. This sequence originates from a woman between 18 and 29 years old with alopecia areata. Some clones in this sample may be carry-over from other donors' samples. The specimen comprised whole blood, sampled in connection with sensitization to the hapten diphenylcyclopropenone (DPC). The CDR3 bases are TGTGCCAGCAAGGAAGGTATTCTGGGAAACACCGGGGAGCTGTTTTTT. It specifies CASKEGILGNTGELFF.